Described below is a single T cell receptor (beta chain) sequence and its context. Time point indicated: peripheral blood 6 weeks after treatment start. The sample is drawn from a study of PD-L1 blockade in urothelial cancer. Some clones are missing from TCRdb's copy, which holds only in-frame ones; the method was immunoSEQ multiplex PCR. Here the sample spans about 30,000 clones, 80% to 90% being singletons. The germline CDR1 and CDR2 sequences are MNHNY and SVGAGI (reference sequence). The V end lost 4 bases, the J end lost 2 bases, and 15 bases lay between the germline ends. CDR3 length equals 15 residues.

The chain is built from TRBV6-6 and TRBJ2-7; D is possibly TRBD1 (6 bases). This clonotype was obtained from a man older than 75 with urothelial cancer. This sample comprised PBMCs, obtained around atezolizumab (anti-PD-L1) treatment. DNA of the CDR3: TGTGCCAGCAGTTTGGACAGTGGGCGGACCTACGAGCAGTACTTC. Amino acids: CASSLDSGRTYEQYF.